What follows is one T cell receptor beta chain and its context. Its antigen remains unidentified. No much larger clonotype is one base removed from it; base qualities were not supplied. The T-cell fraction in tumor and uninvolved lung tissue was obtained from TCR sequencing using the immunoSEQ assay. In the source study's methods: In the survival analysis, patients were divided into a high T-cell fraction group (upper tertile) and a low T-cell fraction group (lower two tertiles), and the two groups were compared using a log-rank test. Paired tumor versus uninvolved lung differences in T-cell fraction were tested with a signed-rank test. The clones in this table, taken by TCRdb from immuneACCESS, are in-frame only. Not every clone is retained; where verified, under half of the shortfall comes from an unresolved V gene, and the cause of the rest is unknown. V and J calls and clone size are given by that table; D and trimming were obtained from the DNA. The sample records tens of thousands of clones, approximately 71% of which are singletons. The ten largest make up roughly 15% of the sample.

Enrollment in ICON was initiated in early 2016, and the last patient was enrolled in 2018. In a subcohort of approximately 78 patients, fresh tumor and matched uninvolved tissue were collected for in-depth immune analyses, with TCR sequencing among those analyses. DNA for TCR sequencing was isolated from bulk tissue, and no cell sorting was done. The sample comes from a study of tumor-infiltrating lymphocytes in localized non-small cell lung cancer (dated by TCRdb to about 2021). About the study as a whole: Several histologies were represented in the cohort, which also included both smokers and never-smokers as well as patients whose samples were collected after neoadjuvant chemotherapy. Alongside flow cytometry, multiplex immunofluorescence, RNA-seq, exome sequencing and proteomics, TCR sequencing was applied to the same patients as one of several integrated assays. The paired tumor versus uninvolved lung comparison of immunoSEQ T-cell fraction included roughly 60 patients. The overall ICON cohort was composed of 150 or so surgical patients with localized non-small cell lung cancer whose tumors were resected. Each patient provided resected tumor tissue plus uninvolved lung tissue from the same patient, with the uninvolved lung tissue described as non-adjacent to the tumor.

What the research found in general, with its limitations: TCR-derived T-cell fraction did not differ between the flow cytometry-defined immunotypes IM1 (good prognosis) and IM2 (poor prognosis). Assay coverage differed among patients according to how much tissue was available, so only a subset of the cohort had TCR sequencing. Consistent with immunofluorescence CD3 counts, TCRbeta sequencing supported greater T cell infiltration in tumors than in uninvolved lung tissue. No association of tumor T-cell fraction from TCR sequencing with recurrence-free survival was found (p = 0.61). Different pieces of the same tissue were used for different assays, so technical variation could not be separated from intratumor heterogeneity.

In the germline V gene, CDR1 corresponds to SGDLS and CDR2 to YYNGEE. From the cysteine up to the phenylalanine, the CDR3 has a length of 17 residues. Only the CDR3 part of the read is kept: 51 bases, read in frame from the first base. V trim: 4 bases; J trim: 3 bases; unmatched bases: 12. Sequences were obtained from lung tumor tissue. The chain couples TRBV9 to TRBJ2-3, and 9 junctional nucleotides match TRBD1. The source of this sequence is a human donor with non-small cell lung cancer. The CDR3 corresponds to CASSPSGQGYRTDTQYF. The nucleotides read TGTGCCAGCAGCCCAAGCGGACAGGGGTATCGAACAGATACGCAGTATTTT.